Listed below are T cell receptor beta chains from one sample, sequenced in a study of blood T cell repertoires in COVID-19. The method was immunoSEQ multiplex PCR; TCRdb's version includes in-frame clones alone and lacks a portion of them. This sample has 45,000 to 55,000 clones, with more than 65% found just once. Sequencing was done on a sample of peripheral blood. The receptors were sampled from a woman in her 70s with acute or convalescent COVID-19. Both conserved end residues are part of each CDR3. The D gene is left open where the match is weak. The size field is filled for only some rows; it gives once, few, many or a size class.

d_gene: TRBD1
v_gene: TRBV7-9
j_gene: TRBJ1-2
abundance: .
CDR3aa: CASSADRGGTFNGYTF
CDR3nt: TGTGCCAGCAGCGCGGACAGGGGAGGGACCTTCAATGGCTACACCTTC

d_gene: .
v_gene: TRBV7-8
j_gene: TRBJ1-2
abundance: .
CDR3aa: CASSLESGYGYTF
CDR3nt: TGTGCCAGCAGCTTAGAATCGGGTTATGGCTACACCTTC

d_gene: .
v_gene: TRBV27
j_gene: TRBJ1-4
abundance: .
CDR3aa: CASRKLGANEKLFF
CDR3nt: TGTGCCAGCAGGAAGTTGGGAGCTAATGAAAAACTGTTTTTT

d_gene: .
v_gene: TRBV7-2
j_gene: TRBJ2-1
abundance: .
CDR3aa: CASNAGSGFDEQFF
CDR3nt: TGTGCCAGCAATGCGGGGTCAGGGTTCGATGAGCAGTTCTTC

d_gene: TRBD2
v_gene: TRBV6-2/TRBV6-3
j_gene: TRBJ2-1
abundance: .
CDR3aa: CASSTASGAYNEQFF
CDR3nt: TGTGCCAGCAGTACTGCTAGCGGTGCCTACAATGAGCAGTTCTTC

d_gene: TRBD1
v_gene: TRBV24-1
j_gene: TRBJ2-4
abundance: .
CDR3aa: CATSDRTGAQNIQYF
CDR3nt: TGTGCCACCAGTGATCGGACAGGGGCCCAAAACATTCAGTACTTC

d_gene: TRBD1
v_gene: TRBV5-1
j_gene: TRBJ2-5
abundance: .
CDR3aa: CASSGRQGSGETQYF
CDR3nt: TGCGCCAGCAGCGGGAGACAGGGTTCGGGCGAGACCCAGTACTTC

d_gene: .
v_gene: TRBV7-3
j_gene: TRBJ2-1
abundance: .
CDR3aa: CASSPRHLGNEQFF
CDR3nt: TGTGCCAGCAGCCCGCGACATCTGGGCAATGAGCAGTTCTTC

d_gene: TRBD1
v_gene: TRBV10-2
j_gene: TRBJ2-5
abundance: .
CDR3aa: CASSQTGGVGETQYF
CDR3nt: TGCGCCAGCAGCCAAACAGGGGGAGTTGGGGAGACCCAGTACTTC

d_gene: TRBD2
v_gene: TRBV7-3
j_gene: TRBJ2-3
abundance: .
CDR3aa: CASSWASGGTDTQYF
CDR3nt: TGTGCCAGCAGCTGGGCTAGCGGGGGGACAGATACGCAGTATTTT

d_gene: .
v_gene: TRBV6-6
j_gene: TRBJ1-2
abundance: .
CDR3aa: CASSPLRGNYGYTF
CDR3nt: TGTGCCAGCAGCCCTCTTCGGGGTAACTATGGCTACACCTTC

d_gene: TRBD1
v_gene: TRBV2
j_gene: TRBJ2-1
abundance: once
CDR3aa: CASSETGSYNEQFF
CDR3nt: TGTGCCAGCAGTGAGACAGGGTCCTACAATGAGCAGTTCTTC

d_gene: TRBD1
v_gene: TRBV29-1
j_gene: TRBJ1-5
abundance: once
CDR3aa: CSVGQGRGQPQHF
CDR3nt: TGCAGCGTGGGACAGGGAAGGGGTCAGCCCCAGCATTTT

d_gene: .
v_gene: TRBV2
j_gene: TRBJ2-3
abundance: few
CDR3aa: CASSEQGTPADTQYF
CDR3nt: TGTGCCAGCAGTGAGCAGGGAACCCCCGCAGATACGCAGTATTTT

d_gene: TRBD1
v_gene: TRBV6-1
j_gene: TRBJ1-1
abundance: .
CDR3aa: CASSEAKGALTEAFF
CDR3nt: TGTGCCAGCAGTGAAGCGAAGGGGGCTCTCACTGAAGCTTTCTTT

d_gene: .
v_gene: TRBV1
j_gene: TRBJ1-5
abundance: few
CDR3aa: CTSSLKQGNQPQHF
CDR3nt: TGCACCAGCAGCCTAAAACAGGGAAATCAGCCCCAGCATTTT

d_gene: .
v_gene: TRBV10-3
j_gene: TRBJ2-7
abundance: .
CDR3aa: CAISPGFRSYEQYF
CDR3nt: TGTGCCATCAGCCCAGGGTTCCGCTCCTACGAGCAGTACTTC

d_gene: .
v_gene: TRBV10-3
j_gene: TRBJ2-7
abundance: .
CDR3aa: CAISESRGQGGGYEQYF
CDR3nt: TGTGCCATCAGTGAGTCGCGAGGGCAAGGGGGGGGCTACGAGCAGTACTTC

d_gene: .
v_gene: TRBV7-8
j_gene: TRBJ1-1
abundance: many
CDR3aa: CASSLAPYGGNTEAFF
CDR3nt: TGTGCCAGCAGCTTAGCCCCTTACGGAGGGAACACTGAAGCTTTCTTT

d_gene: TRBD2
v_gene: TRBV3-1/TRBV3-2
j_gene: TRBJ2-5
abundance: .
CDR3aa: CASSHSGSHVSRTQYF
CDR3nt: TGTGCCAGCAGCCATAGCGGGAGCCACGTAAGTCGGACCCAGTACTTC

d_gene: TRBD1
v_gene: TRBV6-6
j_gene: TRBJ2-3
abundance: .
CDR3aa: CASSDRQGADTQYF
CDR3nt: TGTGCCAGCAGTGACCGACAGGGGGCAGATACGCAGTATTTT

d_gene: .
v_gene: TRBV20-1
j_gene: TRBJ2-7
abundance: .
CDR3aa: CSAGGWEQYF
CDR3nt: TGCAGTGCTGGGGGGTGGGAGCAGTACTTC

d_gene: TRBD2
v_gene: TRBV11-2
j_gene: TRBJ2-1
abundance: .
CDR3aa: CASSLAITKAGGSYNEQFF
CDR3nt: TGTGCCAGCAGCTTAGCGATCACAAAGGCGGGGGGTTCCTACAATGAGCAGTTCTTC

d_gene: .
v_gene: TRBV7-9
j_gene: TRBJ1-2
abundance: .
CDR3aa: CAIVEADYGYTF
CDR3nt: TGTGCCATCGTCGAGGCCGACTATGGCTACACCTTC

d_gene: TRBD1
v_gene: TRBV19
j_gene: TRBJ2-7
abundance: few
CDR3aa: CASSRDRQYEQYF
CDR3nt: TGTGCCAGTAGCCGGGACAGGCAATACGAGCAGTACTTC

d_gene: .
v_gene: TRBV5-8
j_gene: TRBJ1-5
abundance: few
CDR3aa: CASQGRVSNQPQHF
CDR3nt: TGTGCCAGCCAAGGGAGGGTTAGCAATCAGCCCCAGCATTTT

d_gene: TRBD2
v_gene: TRBV2
j_gene: TRBJ2-5
abundance: few
CDR3aa: CASSPGLGLKTQYF
CDR3nt: TGTGCCAGCAGCCCCGGACTAGGGCTAAAGACCCAGTACTTC

d_gene: .
v_gene: TRBV21-1
j_gene: TRBJ2-2
abundance: few
CDR3aa: CASSNVVGQANTGELFF
CDR3nt: TGTGCCAGCAGCAATGTAGTTGGACAGGCGAACACCGGGGAGCTGTTTTTT

d_gene: TRBD2
v_gene: TRBV14
j_gene: TRBJ2-1
abundance: few
CDR3aa: CASSLLAGAYNEQFF
CDR3nt: TGTGCCAGCAGTCTGCTAGCGGGGGCATACAATGAGCAGTTCTTC

d_gene: TRBD2
v_gene: TRBV18
j_gene: TRBJ2-7
abundance: .
CDR3aa: CASSPTSGSYEQYF
CDR3nt: TGTGCCAGCTCACCAACTAGCGGGAGTTACGAGCAGTACTTC

d_gene: TRBD1
v_gene: TRBV9
j_gene: TRBJ2-3
abundance: .
CDR3aa: CASSVSGTGYTDTQYF
CDR3nt: TGTGCCAGCAGCGTAAGCGGGACAGGGTACACAGATACGCAGTATTTT

d_gene: TRBD1
v_gene: TRBV7-2
j_gene: TRBJ1-1
abundance: .
CDR3aa: CASSLYGTGGSTEAFF
CDR3nt: TGTGCCAGCAGCTTATACGGGACAGGGGGCAGTACTGAAGCTTTCTTT

d_gene: TRBD2
v_gene: TRBV3-1/TRBV3-2
j_gene: TRBJ2-7
abundance: few
CDR3aa: CASSRGGGAYEQYF
CDR3nt: TGTGCCAGCAGCCGGGGCGGGGGGGCTTACGAGCAGTACTTC

d_gene: TRBD1
v_gene: TRBV10-3
j_gene: TRBJ1-1
abundance: .
CDR3aa: CATRGGRETEAFF
CDR3nt: TGTGCCACCAGGGGGGGGAGAGAAACTGAAGCTTTCTTT

d_gene: .
v_gene: TRBV2
j_gene: TRBJ1-1
abundance: .
CDR3aa: CASSDGGATMNTEAFF
CDR3nt: TGTGCCAGCAGTGACGGGGGGGCTACAATGAACACTGAAGCTTTCTTT

d_gene: .
v_gene: TRBV12-3/TRBV12-4
j_gene: TRBJ1-1
abundance: few
CDR3aa: CASSQTNTEAFF
CDR3nt: TGTGCCAGCAGTCAGACTAACACTGAAGCTTTCTTT

d_gene: TRBD1
v_gene: TRBV18
j_gene: TRBJ2-7
abundance: .
CDR3aa: CASSPQRDSSYEQYF
CDR3nt: TGTGCCAGCTCACCCCAAAGGGACAGTTCCTACGAGCAGTACTTC

d_gene: TRBD1
v_gene: TRBV4-1
j_gene: TRBJ2-5
abundance: .
CDR3aa: CASSLVGTGLQETQYF
CDR3nt: TGCGCCAGCAGCCTGGTGGGGACAGGGCTTCAAGAGACCCAGTACTTC

d_gene: .
v_gene: TRBV5-4
j_gene: TRBJ1-1
abundance: .
CDR3aa: CASSLGGQFEAFF
CDR3nt: TGTGCCAGCAGCTTGGGGGGCCAGTTTGAAGCTTTCTTT

d_gene: TRBD2
v_gene: TRBV10-1
j_gene: TRBJ2-2
abundance: .
CDR3aa: CASSEVASGRAGELFF
CDR3nt: TGCGCCAGCAGTGAAGTGGCTAGCGGGAGAGCCGGGGAGCTGTTTTTT

d_gene: .
v_gene: TRBV7-3
j_gene: TRBJ2-2
abundance: .
CDR3aa: CASSPRALDTGELFF
CDR3nt: TGTGCCAGCAGCCCGAGGGCACTGGACACCGGGGAGCTGTTTTTT

d_gene: TRBD2
v_gene: TRBV4-2
j_gene: TRBJ2-7
abundance: .
CDR3aa: CASSQDNSGGYEQYF
CDR3nt: TGTGCCAGCAGCCAAGATAATAGCGGGGGGTACGAGCAGTACTTC

d_gene: .
v_gene: TRBV7-3
j_gene: TRBJ2-2
abundance: .
CDR3aa: CASSQQSDTGELFF
CDR3nt: TGTGCCAGCAGCCAACAGTCGGACACCGGGGAGCTGTTTTTT

d_gene: .
v_gene: TRBV9
j_gene: TRBJ1-4
abundance: .
CDR3aa: CASSGRAVGEKLFF
CDR3nt: TGTGCCAGCAGCGGGCGGGCAGTCGGTGAAAAACTGTTTTTT

d_gene: TRBD1
v_gene: TRBV19
j_gene: TRBJ1-5
abundance: few
CDR3aa: CASSIEGQGNQPQHF
CDR3nt: TGTGCCAGTAGTATCGAGGGACAGGGGAATCAGCCCCAGCATTTT

d_gene: .
v_gene: TRBV5-1
j_gene: TRBJ1-3
abundance: .
CDR3aa: CASGSQSSGDTIYF
CDR3nt: TGCGCCAGCGGCTCACAGTCCTCGGGAGACACCATATATTTT

d_gene: TRBD1
v_gene: TRBV5-1
j_gene: TRBJ1-6
abundance: .
CDR3aa: CASSLAGQGASNSPLHF
CDR3nt: TGCGCCAGCAGCTTGGCCGGACAGGGGGCCTCTAATTCACCCCTCCACTTT

d_gene: TRBD1
v_gene: TRBV7-2
j_gene: TRBJ2-6
abundance: .
CDR3aa: CASSPSQGQRSGANVLTF
CDR3nt: TGTGCCAGCAGCCCCTCACAGGGGCAACGCTCTGGGGCCAACGTCCTGACTTTC

d_gene: TRBD2
v_gene: TRBV5-1
j_gene: TRBJ2-7
abundance: once
CDR3aa: CASAPGGDLYEQYF
CDR3nt: TGCGCCAGCGCCCCGGGGGGGGACCTATACGAGCAGTACTTC

d_gene: .
v_gene: TRBV7-6
j_gene: TRBJ2-7
abundance: few
CDR3aa: CASSASGAGEQYF
CDR3nt: TGTGCCAGCAGCGCTTCAGGGGCAGGCGAGCAGTACTTC

d_gene: TRBD2
v_gene: TRBV7-2
j_gene: TRBJ2-7
abundance: .
CDR3aa: CASSSSGESSYEQYF
CDR3nt: TGTGCCAGCAGCTCCAGCGGGGAGAGCTCCTACGAGCAGTACTTC

d_gene: TRBD1
v_gene: TRBV14
j_gene: TRBJ1-5
abundance: .
CDR3aa: CASSRTGDQPQHF
CDR3nt: TGTGCCAGCAGCCGGACAGGGGACCAGCCCCAGCATTTT

d_gene: .
v_gene: TRBV6-6
j_gene: TRBJ1-1
abundance: .
CDR3aa: CASSYPHRPMNTEAFF
CDR3nt: TGTGCCAGCAGTTACCCCCACAGGCCCATGAACACTGAAGCTTTCTTT

d_gene: .
v_gene: TRBV28
j_gene: TRBJ1-4
abundance: .
CDR3aa: CASSLAGAVANEKLFF
CDR3nt: TGTGCCAGCAGCCTAGCAGGGGCGGTGGCTAATGAAAAACTGTTTTTT

d_gene: .
v_gene: TRBV7-2
j_gene: TRBJ2-2
abundance: .
CDR3aa: CASSRTMTGELFF
CDR3nt: TGTGCCAGCAGCCGAACTATGACCGGGGAGCTGTTTTTT